A single count supports the clone carrying this T cell receptor (beta chain). The sample is drawn from a study of CD8 T cells in ankylosing spondylitis. TCRdb processed the 5' RACE reads anew with MiXCR; each CDR3 protein has one entry. The data contain about 170,000 distinct CDR3 sequences, approximately 20% of them singletons. This CDR3 has 13 amino acids. Germline V gene data show CDR1 as LNHDA and CDR2 as SQIVND (reference sequence). After removal of 9 bases from V and 0 bases from J, the junction contained 3 bases not matched to a gene. The receptor comes from a male donor with ankylosing spondylitis or in good health (not recorded which). The chain is built from TRBV19 and TRBJ2-5, with 8 bases matching TRBD1. Sample: blood, either unsorted or a sorted T cell fraction (not recorded which). The CDR3 protein is CASQTGDQETQYF. The CDR3 DNA reads as TGTGCCAGCCAGACAGGGGACCAAGAGACCCAGTACTTC.